One sample yielded the 29 T cell receptor beta chains listed below, sequenced in a study of neurological immune-mediated disorders. TCRdb reprocessed the 5' RACE reads with MiXCR, giving one entry per CDR3 protein. The sample records tens of thousands of distinct CDR3 sequences, about 16% being singletons. Sequenced material: PBMCs. These TCRs come from a female donor with HTLV-1-associated myelopathy (HAM/TSP).

This clonotype has a count of ten or more. The rearrangement joins TRBV20-1 to TRBJ2-5; D uncertain. This CDR3 comprises 13 residues. From germline, CDR1 is DFQATT and CDR2 SNEGSKA (reference sequence). Trimming left V 5 bases short and J 5 bases short, with 15 bases between. The CDR3 is CSAPPRVRETQYF. The CDR3 DNA reads TGCAGTGCTCCACCTCGTGTTAGGGAGACCCAGTACTTC.

This clonotype has a count of ten or more. This rearrangement joins TRBV7-9 to TRBJ2-1; 9 bases agree with TRBD2. The CDR3 sequence is 15 residues long. V lost 3 bases and J lost 2; bases outside the gene matches: 2. Germline CDR1 and CDR2: SEHNR and FQNEAQ (reference sequence). Here the CDR3 DNA reads TGTGCCAGCAGCTTCGGCGGGAGGGCCTACAATGAGCAGTTCTTC. Translation gives CASSFGGRAYNEQFF.

This clonotype was seen at least ten times. The chain combines TRBV20-1 with TRBJ2-5; TRBD1 might be the D (6 bases). Germline-derived CDR1 and CDR2 are DFQATT and SNEGSKA (reference sequence). This CDR3 region has 12 residues. The V end lost 5 bases, the J end lost 0 bases, and 7 bases lay between the germline ends. The CDR3 DNA is TGCAGTGCTGGGGGCTACCAAGAGACCCAGTACTTC. Its translation is CSAGGYQETQYF.

This clonotype has a count of ten or more. The chain combines TRBV20-1 with TRBJ2-5; weak D call: TRBD2 (5 bases). The CDR3 runs to 13 residues. The V end was cut by 4 bases, the J end by 1 base, with 10 bases between. Germline loops: CDR1 DFQATT, CDR2 SNEGSKA (reference sequence). CDR3 region: CSANRDTQETQYF. CDR3 nucleotides: TGCAGTGCTAACCGGGATACCCAAGAGACCCAGTACTTC.

At least ten counts were recorded for this clonotype. The CDR3 nucleotides are TGCAGTGTCCCACAATCAACTAATGAAAAACTGTTTTTT. Amino acid sequence: CSVPQSTNEKLFF. The chain combines TRBV20-1 with TRBJ1-4; D gene ambiguous. CDR1 DFQATT and CDR2 SNEGSKA come from the germline V gene (reference sequence). Trimming stripped 7 bases from V and 0 bases from J, with 9 bases between. This CDR3 contains 13 residues.

The sample holds many counts of this clonotype. The chain has TRBV28 and TRBJ1-2, with D unclear. CDR3 length equals 12 residues. The V end lost 3 bases, the J end lost 4 bases, and 6 bases lay between the germline ends. From germline, CDR1 is MDHEN and CDR2 SYDVKM. CDR3: CASSFSGYGYTF. CDR3 sequence (DNA): TGTGCCAGCAGTTTTTCGGGCTATGGCTACACCTTC.

This clonotype was detected many times. The chain joins TRBV6-5 to TRBJ2-7, with 10 bases that match TRBD2. The CDR3 is 15 amino acids. CDR1 and CDR2 (germline): MNHEY, SVGAGI. V dropped 4 bases and J dropped 2; count of bases not matched to a gene: 5. In nucleotides, the CDR3 is TGTGCCAGCAGTTCTAGCGGGGGATCCCCCTACGAGCAGTACTTC. It is translated as CASSSSGGSPYEQYF.

In its sample, this clonotype was seen many times. The V gene is TRBV5-4, the J gene TRBJ1-2; 7 nucleotides align to TRBD1. Germline lookup yields CDR1 SGHNT and CDR2 YYREEE (reference sequence). The CDR3 length is 18 residues. V trimming: 4 bases; J trimming: 1 base; junction bases outside the gene matches: 16. CDR3 bases: TGTGCCAGCAGCGCACCCCGGGACAGAAAGGGGCTTAACTATGGCTACACCTTC. Its protein product is CASSAPRDRKGLNYGYTF.

The chain couples TRBV4-2 to TRBJ1-2; D is uncertain. This CDR3 is 15 amino acids long. Trimming took 0 bases from V and 7 from J, leaving 15 bases between them. Germline-derived CDR1 and CDR2 are LGHNA and YNFKEQ. CDR3 region: CASSQERQDVRGYTF. Written as DNA, the CDR3 is TGTGCCAGCAGCCAAGAACGCCAGGATGTACGTGGCTACACCTTC.

The chain couples TRBV29-1 to TRBJ1-1; weak D call: TRBD1 (6 bases). V dropped 5 bases and J dropped 1 base, with 14 bases sitting between them. Germline V gene data show CDR1 as SQVTM and CDR2 as ANQGSEA. CDR3 length: 14 amino acids. The CDR3 DNA follows: TGCAGCGTTCCCGGGGGCAGCTCGAACACTGAAGCTTTCTTT. Its translation is CSVPGGSSNTEAFF.

Many counts were recorded for this clonotype. The chain has TRBV5-1 and TRBJ2-3; TRBD2 agrees at 11 bases. Losses at the gene ends were 7 bases for V and 2 bases for J; bases not matched to a gene: 15. Germline V lookup: CDR1 SGHRS, CDR2 YFSETQ. CDR3 length: 18 residues. CDR3 nucleotides: TGCGCCAGCGAATCCGGGACTAGCGGTGGTTTCCCCACAGATACGCAGTATTTT. Protein: CASESGTSGGFPTDTQYF.

Judged by abundance, this clonotype is medium-sized. The gene calls are TRBV7-2 and TRBJ2-3; 8 positions agree with TRBD2. The CDR3 extends over 13 amino acids. The germline V gene encodes CDR1 SGHTA and CDR2 FQGNSA. Germline trimming cut 5 bases from V and 5 bases from J; bases unmatched to any gene: 3. The CDR3 DNA reads TGTGCCAGCAGCCCCGCGGGGGGAGATACGCAGTATTTT. Amino acid sequence: CASSPAGGDTQYF.

In its sample, this clonotype is medium-sized. The chain combines TRBV10-3 with TRBJ2-7, with 10 bases that match TRBD2. The junction had 1 base not matched to a gene; V was cut back by 5 bases and J by 6 bases. This CDR3 is built from 12 residues. The germline V gene encodes CDR1 ENHRY and CDR2 SYGVKD. The CDR3 sequence: CAISLAGVEQYF. As DNA, the CDR3 is TGTGCCATCAGTCTAGCGGGGGTCGAGCAGTACTTC.

This clonotype has at least ten counts. V and J are TRBV12-3 or TRBV12-4 and TRBJ1-6, with D possibly TRBD1 on 6 matching bases. The CDR3 totals 16 residues. V was trimmed by 6 bases and J by 7 bases, leaving 19 bases between them. The DNA of the CDR3 is TGTGCCAGCAGGAAATATCCCAGGGGTAGGAATTCACCCCTCCACTTT. It specifies CASRKYPRGRNSPLHF.

There are many counts of this clonotype. The chain is built from TRBV20-1 and TRBJ2-2; TRBD2 matches 9 bases. Unmatched junction bases numbered 4, after V lost 3 bases and J lost 2 bases. This CDR3 region has 15 residues. Germline-derived CDR1 and CDR2 are DFQATT and SNEGSKA (reference sequence). CDR3 coding DNA: TGCAGTGCTAGGGAGGGACTAGCCAACACCGGGGAGCTGTTTTTT. It yields the protein CSAREGLANTGELFF.

Many counts were recorded for this clonotype. CDR3 region: CASSLDSGGHNEQFF. The CDR3 nucleotides read TGTGCCAGCAGCTTGGATAGCGGGGGACACAATGAGCAGTTCTTC. This chain links TRBV7-2 with TRBJ2-1, with TRBD2 matching over 9 bases. The CDR3 covers 15 residues. With V trimmed by 3 bases and J by 5 bases, 5 bases remained unmatched. The germline CDR1 and CDR2 sequences are SGHTA and FQGNSA.

Sample share makes this clonotype medium-sized. The chain has TRBV29-1 and TRBJ2-3; D is unresolved. The CDR3 consists of 15 residues. Trimming stripped 0 bases from V and 1 base from J, with 11 bases between. The germline gives CDR1 SQVTM, CDR2 ANQGSEA. In DNA, the CDR3 is TGCAGCGTTGAAGATGGTTTGCAGGGCACAGATACGCAGTATTTT. Translated: CSVEDGLQGTDTQYF.

This clonotype came up many times. The J gene is TRBJ2-2, the V gene TRBV28; 9 bases line up with TRBD1. The V and J ends lost 5 bases and 5 bases, in that order; junction bases with no gene match: 6. From germline, CDR1 is MDHEN and CDR2 SYDVKM. CDR3 size: 15 residues. The CDR3 reads CASSGTGLFTGELFF. In DNA form, the CDR3 reads TGTGCCAGCAGTGGGACAGGGCTGTTTACCGGGGAGCTGTTTTTT.

This clonotype has at least ten counts. This chain joins TRBV20-1 and TRBJ2-3, with 12 bases lining up with TRBD2. The CDR3 has 15 residues. The germline V gene has CDR1 DFQATT and CDR2 SNEGSKA (reference sequence). The V gene end was trimmed by 6 bases and the J gene end by 4 bases; junction bases not matched to a gene: 8. The CDR3 DNA reads TGCAGTGCGAACCGACTAGCGGGAGAACCAGATACGCAGTATTTT. Translation gives CSANRLAGEPDTQYF.

This clonotype was recorded many times. The chain uses TRBV28 and TRBJ1-1; no reliable D call. V was trimmed by 5 bases and J by 7 bases, leaving 20 bases between them. Germline CDR1 and CDR2: MDHEN and SYDVKM. The CDR3 extends over 15 amino acids. Here the CDR3 reads CASSNSEQSLNEAFF. In DNA form, the CDR3 reads TGTGCCAGCAGTAACAGCGAACAGAGTTTGAATGAAGCTTTCTTT. Based on the CDR3 plus reference TRBV28 and TRBJ1-1, the full variable domain is DVKVTQSSRYLVKRTGEKVFLECVQDMDHENMFWYRQDPGLGLRLIYFSYDVKMKEKGDIPEGYSVSREKKERFSLILESASTNQTSMYLCASSNSEQSLNEAFFGQGTRLTVV.

V usage is TRBV5-1 and J usage is TRBJ1-1, with D uncertain. Trimming pared 0 bases from V and 1 base from J, leaving 13 bases between. The CDR3 sequence is 16 residues long. Germline lookup yields CDR1 SGHRS and CDR2 YFSETQ. For the CDR3, the DNA is TGCGCCAGCAGCTTGGACGGGGTGGGGTCGAACACTGAAGCTTTCTTT. Its protein is CASSLDGVGSNTEAFF.

This clonotype was detected many times. This chain connects TRBV19 to TRBJ2-3, with D possibly being TRBD2 (6 bases). This CDR3 region has 15 residues. The V and J ends lost 3 bases and 1 base respectively, with 11 bases between them. Germline V gives CDR1 LNHDA, CDR2 SQIVND (reference sequence). CDR3 bases: TGTGCCAGTAGTATTGTAACGGGGGGCACAGATACGCAGTATTTT. Its protein is CASSIVTGGTDTQYF.

This clonotype came up many times. The CDR3 region has the DNA TGCGCCAGCAGCTTGCAGGCTCAAGAGACCCAGTACTTC. Protein product: CASSLQAQETQYF. The gene calls are TRBV5-1 and TRBJ2-5; D remains ambiguous. The CDR3 runs to 13 residues. Trimming took off 1 base at V and 2 bases at J, with 6 bases between the two ends. CDR1 and CDR2 (germline): SGHRS, YFSETQ.

This clonotype was recorded many times. The chain uses TRBV10-3 and TRBJ1-5, with D possibly being TRBD1 (5 bases). This CDR3 comprises 16 residues. Germline CDR1 is ENHRY and CDR2 is SYGVKD. The ends were cut back, 0 bases at V and 2 bases at J, with 11 bases in the middle. The CDR3, as DNA: TGTGCCATCAGTGAGTCGGGGGGGGTAGGCAATCAGCCCCAGCATTTT. It yields the protein CAISESGGVGNQPQHF.

This clonotype was seen many times. The chain recombines TRBV7-2 with TRBJ2-1; 8 bases match TRBD2. This CDR3 is built from 15 residues. CDR1 and CDR2 from the germline V gene are SGHTA and FQGNSA. V was clipped by 7 bases and J by 6 bases; unmatched bases: 11. This CDR3 is CASTPSFSGVNEQFF. In DNA form, the CDR3 reads TGTGCCAGCACCCCCTCGTTTAGCGGGGTCAATGAGCAGTTCTTC. The complete variable domain, with remaining parts taken from reference TRBV7-2 and TRBJ2-1, reads GAGVSQSPSNKVTEKGKDVELRCDPISGHTALYWYRQSLGQGLEFLIYFQGNSAPDKSGLPSDRFSAERTGGSVSTLTIQRTQQEDSAVYLCASTPSFSGVNEQFFGPGTRLTVL.

This clonotype has ten or more counts. The chain couples TRBV27 to TRBJ2-1; D is tentatively TRBD1 or TRBD2 (6 bases each). Deletions cut 1 base from V and 8 bases from J, with 15 bases between. Germline V gives CDR1 MNHEY, CDR2 SMNVEV (reference sequence). This CDR3 is built from 15 residues. CDR3 in DNA: TGTGCCAGCAGTTTATTGCGACTAGAGGGGGATGAGCAGTTCTTC. Amino acids: CASSLLRLEGDEQFF.

This clonotype came up many times. The chain uses TRBV20-1 and TRBJ2-5; 8 bases are shared with TRBD1. Germline CDR1 and CDR2: DFQATT and SNEGSKA (reference sequence). Unmatched junction bases numbered 4, after V lost 6 bases and J lost 1 base. The CDR3 has 13 amino acids. CDR3 sequence reads: CSAEDRGQETQYF. The CDR3 DNA is TGCAGTGCGGAAGACAGGGGCCAAGAGACCCAGTACTTC.

The rearrangement links TRBV6-2 or TRBV6-3 to TRBJ2-1; D tentatively reads TRBD1 or TRBD2 (6 bases each). The germline V and J ends were trimmed by 6 bases and 0 bases, with 12 bases remaining between them. The germline gives CDR1 MNHEY, CDR2 SVGEGT. This CDR3 has 15 residues. The CDR3 nucleotides read TGTGCCAGCAGAAACGGGGGACACTCCTACAATGAGCAGTTCTTC. Its protein is CASRNGGHSYNEQFF.

This clonotype was detected ten times or more. V is TRBV7-6 and J is TRBJ2-7; the D is unclear. The CDR3 runs to 14 residues. Germline V gene lookup returns CDR1 SGHVS and CDR2 FNYEAQ. Trimming cost V 1 base and J 0 bases, with 7 bases left between them. The CDR3 nucleotides are TGTGCCAGCAGCTTAGAGGCCACCTCCTACGAGCAGTACTTC. Protein sequence: CASSLEATSYEQYF.